Listed below are T cell receptor beta chains from one sample, sequenced in a study of T cells in Graves' hyperthyroidism and ophthalmopathy. Each CDR3 protein is one row after TCRdb ran MiXCR on the multiplex PCR reads. The sample shows hundreds of thousands of distinct CDR3 sequences, about a fifth of them seen only once. Sequenced input: blood. The receptors shown here come from a woman between 18 and 29 years old with Graves' hyperthyroidism. Each CDR3 is given with its conserved first and last residue. D genes are given only for firm matches. Expanded clones are given a class, and other clones once, few, many or no size at all.

v_gene,j_gene,d_gene,abundance,CDR3aa,CDR3nt
TRBV18,TRBJ1-4,NA,NA,CASSPTNEKLFF,TGTGCCAGCTCACCAACTAATGAAAAACTGTTTTTT
TRBV28,TRBJ1-2,NA,many,CASRPPGGYGYTF,TGTGCCAGCAGGCCCCCCGGGGGCTATGGCTACACCTTC
TRBV6-2/TRBV6-3,TRBJ1-5,NA,NA,CASKVRTLDSNQPQHF,TGTGCCAGCAAGGTTCGGACACTCGATAGCAATCAGCCCCAGCATTTT
TRBV6-5,TRBJ1-2,NA,many,CASSYDQNSFYGYTF,TGTGCCAGCAGTTACGACCAGAATTCCTTCTATGGCTACACCTTC
TRBV12-3/TRBV12-4,TRBJ2-7,NA,many,CASSLEGGGGYEQYF,TGTGCCAGCAGTTTAGAGGGAGGCGGCGGCTACGAGCAGTACTTC
TRBV29-1,TRBJ2-7,TRBD1,many,CSVEQDREYEQYF,TGCAGCGTTGAACAGGACAGGGAATACGAGCAGTACTTC
TRBV6-2/TRBV6-3,TRBJ1-1,NA,NA,CASSSTARNPNTEAFF,TGTGCCAGCAGTTCGACAGCACGTAACCCAAACACTGAAGCTTTCTTT
TRBV20-1,TRBJ2-1,TRBD2,many,CSAPAEGLVYNEQFF,TGCAGTGCTCCAGCCGAGGGACTAGTCTACAATGAGCAGTTCTTC
TRBV6-4,TRBJ2-2,TRBD1,many,CASSTIQGPVSGGELFF,TGTGCCAGCAGCACAATACAGGGGCCGGTTTCGGGCGGGGAGCTGTTTTTT
TRBV30,TRBJ2-2,NA,NA,CAWNLPGVQTGELFF,TGTGCCTGGAACCTCCCCGGGGTTCAGACCGGGGAGCTGTTTTTT
TRBV11-1,TRBJ1-2,NA,many,CASSLHTRKGYTF,TGTGCCAGCAGCCTCCACACGAGGAAGGGCTACACCTTC
TRBV20-1,TRBJ2-7,NA,once,CSASLGEFYEQYF,TGCAGTGCTAGTCTGGGAGAATTCTACGAGCAGTACTTC
TRBV20-1,TRBJ1-1,NA,many,CSARDRSGGNTEAFF,TGCAGTGCTAGAGATCGGTCAGGCGGGAACACTGAAGCTTTCTTT
TRBV7-2,TRBJ2-5,NA,NA,CASSQLARETQYF,TGTGCCAGCAGCCAACTAGCCCGGGAGACCCAGTACTTC
TRBV6-2/TRBV6-3,TRBJ1-1,NA,many,CASSYSRAGAPVETFF,TGTGCCAGCAGTTACTCGAGGGCAGGGGCCCCCGTCGAAACTTTCTTT
TRBV28,TRBJ2-2,NA,NA,CASSLWRAPANTGELFF,TGTGCCAGCAGTTTATGGAGGGCCCCCGCGAACACCGGGGAGCTGTTTTTT
TRBV20-1,TRBJ2-2,NA,many,CSAPDRLTGELFF,TGCAGTGCTCCTGACAGGCTCACCGGGGAGCTGTTTTTT
TRBV6-1,TRBJ1-5,TRBD1,many,CASSVTGRDQPQHF,TGTGCCAGCAGTGTGACAGGGAGAGATCAGCCCCAGCATTTT
TRBV20-1,TRBJ1-2,TRBD1,many,CSARDLVRGLGGYTF,TGCAGTGCTAGAGATTTGGTGAGGGGGCTTGGTGGCTACACCTTC
TRBV6-5,TRBJ2-2,NA,NA,CASSYSIQAGELFF,TGTGCCAGCAGTTACTCGATTCAGGCCGGGGAGCTGTTTTTC
TRBV30,TRBJ2-5,NA,many,CAWRDPRRVETQYF,TGTGCCTGGAGAGATCCCCGGAGGGTCGAGACCCAGTACTTC
TRBV15,TRBJ2-7,NA,many,CATSREAPGSSYEQYF,TGTGCCACCAGCAGAGAGGCTCCGGGGAGCTCCTACGAGCAGTACTTC
TRBV7-8,TRBJ1-2,NA,NA,CASSLRGGGVGYTF,TGTGCCAGCAGCTTAAGGGGGGGTGGAGTCGGCTACACCTTC
TRBV25-1,TRBJ2-7,NA,many,CASSVRDGSYEQYF,TGTGCCAGCAGTGTCCGGGACGGCTCCTACGAGCAGTACTTC
TRBV4-1,TRBJ2-7,NA,NA,CASSLGRPGTGSRGYEQYF,TGCGCCAGCAGCCTGGGGCGGCCAGGGACGGGTAGTAGAGGCTACGAGCAGTACTTC
TRBV6-1,TRBJ2-7,TRBD1,NA,CASSEDEGQGFDEQYF,TGTGCCAGCAGTGAGGATGAGGGACAGGGTTTTGACGAGCAGTACTTC
TRBV30,TRBJ2-2,NA,few,CAWNRGAVDTGELFF,TGTGCCTGGAATCGTGGGGCAGTGGACACCGGGGAGCTGTTTTTT
TRBV6-2/TRBV6-3,TRBJ2-7,NA,NA,CASSFGAEKSPYEQYF,TGTGCCAGCAGTTTCGGGGCAGAAAAAAGTCCCTACGAGCAGTACTTC
TRBV25-1,TRBJ2-7,TRBD1,NA,CACSGDRGRLYEQYF,TGTGCCTGCAGTGGGGACAGGGGGCGCTTATACGAGCAGTACTTC
TRBV6-5,TRBJ2-4,TRBD1,many,CASSSGQGWYIQYF,TGTGCCAGCAGTTCGGGACAGGGTTGGTACATTCAGTACTTC
TRBV28,TRBJ1-5,TRBD1,many,CASSPPSGQGRQPQHF,TGTGCCAGCAGTCCACCCAGTGGACAGGGACGACAGCCCCAGCATTTT
TRBV27,TRBJ2-2,TRBD1,many,CASSSRGTGELFF,TGCGCCAGCAGCTCCAGGGGGACCGGGGAGCTGTTTTTT
TRBV29-1,TRBJ1-1,TRBD1,NA,CSVGQGPEAFF,TGCAGCGTGGGACAGGGACCTGAAGCTTTCTTT